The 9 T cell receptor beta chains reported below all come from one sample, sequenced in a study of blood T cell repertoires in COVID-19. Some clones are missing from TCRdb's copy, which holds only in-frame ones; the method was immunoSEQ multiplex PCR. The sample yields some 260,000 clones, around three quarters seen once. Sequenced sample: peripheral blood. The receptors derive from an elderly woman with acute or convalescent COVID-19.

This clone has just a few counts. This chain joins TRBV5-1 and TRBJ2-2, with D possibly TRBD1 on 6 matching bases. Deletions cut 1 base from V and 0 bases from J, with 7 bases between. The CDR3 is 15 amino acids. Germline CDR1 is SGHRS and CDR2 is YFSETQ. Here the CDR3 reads CASSLNRANTGELFF. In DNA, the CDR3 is TGCGCCAGCAGCTTGAACAGGGCGAACACCGGGGAGCTGTTTTTT.

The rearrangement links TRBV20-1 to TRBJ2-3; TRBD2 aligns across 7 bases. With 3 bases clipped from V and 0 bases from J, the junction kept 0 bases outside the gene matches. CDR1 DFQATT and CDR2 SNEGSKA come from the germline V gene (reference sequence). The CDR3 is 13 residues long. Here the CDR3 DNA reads TGCAGTGCTAGTAGCGGGAGCACAGATACGCAGTATTTT. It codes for CSASSGSTDTQYF.

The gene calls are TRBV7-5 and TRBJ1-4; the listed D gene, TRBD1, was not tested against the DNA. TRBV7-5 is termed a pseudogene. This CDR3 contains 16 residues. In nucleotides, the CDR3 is TGTGCCAGAAGCTTAAAGCGGGACAGGGATAATGAAAAACTGTTTTTT. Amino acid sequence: CARSLKRDRDNEKLFF.

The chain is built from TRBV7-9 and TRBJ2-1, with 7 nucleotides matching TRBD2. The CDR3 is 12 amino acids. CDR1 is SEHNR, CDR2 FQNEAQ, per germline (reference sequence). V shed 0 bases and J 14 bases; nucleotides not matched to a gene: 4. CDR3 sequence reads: CASSLAKGGEFF. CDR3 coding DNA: TGTGCCAGCAGCTTAGCGAAGGGAGGGGAGTTCTTC.

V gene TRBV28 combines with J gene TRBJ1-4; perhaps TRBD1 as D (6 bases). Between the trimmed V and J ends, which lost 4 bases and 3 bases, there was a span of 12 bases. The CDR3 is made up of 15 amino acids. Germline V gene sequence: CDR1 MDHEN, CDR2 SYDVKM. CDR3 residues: CASSSKGVANEKLFF. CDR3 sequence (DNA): TGTGCCAGCAGTTCCAAGGGGGTGGCTAATGAAAAACTGTTTTTT.

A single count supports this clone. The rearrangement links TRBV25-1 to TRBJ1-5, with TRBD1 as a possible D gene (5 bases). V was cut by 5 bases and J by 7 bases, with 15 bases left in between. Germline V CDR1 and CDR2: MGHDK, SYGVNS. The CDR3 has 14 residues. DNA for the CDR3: TGTGCCAGCAGTCCGGGGGGGGTTGGACAGCCCCAGCATTTT. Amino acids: CASSPGGVGQPQHF.

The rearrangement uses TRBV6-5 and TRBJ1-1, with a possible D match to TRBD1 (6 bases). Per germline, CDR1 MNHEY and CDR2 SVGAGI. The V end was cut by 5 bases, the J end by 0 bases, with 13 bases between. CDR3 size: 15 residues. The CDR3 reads CASSKLWTVNTEAFF. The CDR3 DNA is TGTGCCAGCAGTAAACTATGGACAGTGAACACTGAAGCTTTCTTT.

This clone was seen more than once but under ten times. The CDR3 protein is CASSIGVTYNEQFF. In nucleotides, the CDR3 is TGTGCCAGTAGTATAGGTGTCACCTACAATGAGCAGTTCTTC. The V gene is TRBV19, the J gene TRBJ2-1, with unresolved D. The CDR3 is 14 amino acids. V gave up 1 base and J gave up 2 bases, with 6 bases separating them. Per the germline V gene, CDR1 is LNHDA and CDR2 is SQIVND (reference sequence).

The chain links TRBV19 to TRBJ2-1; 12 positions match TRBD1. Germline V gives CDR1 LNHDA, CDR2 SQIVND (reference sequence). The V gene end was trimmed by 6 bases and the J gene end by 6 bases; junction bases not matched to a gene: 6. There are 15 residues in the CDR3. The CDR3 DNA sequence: TGTGCCAGTAGCGGACCGGGACAGGGGGCCAATGAGCAGTTCTTC. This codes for CASSGPGQGANEQFF.